This is a list of T cell receptor beta chains from one sample in a study of identical twins. TCRdb reanalysed the 5' RACE reads using MiXCR and keeps one entry per CDR3 protein. Counted here are 350,000 to 600,000 distinct CDR3 sequences, 14% occurring once; the ten biggest clones make up about 0.52%. Another study also made use of these data, one on yellow fever vaccine responses in identical twins.

The sequenced sample consisted of CD4+ T cells sorted from blood. These receptors came from a woman between 18 and 29 years old in good health. Both conserved end residues are part of each CDR3. Each record gives: D gene, J gene, clone size, V gene, CDR3 DNA, CDR3 protein. D genes are given only for firm matches. The listing skips clone size in some rows; elsewhere it reads once, few, many or a size class.

>-|TRBJ2-7|few|TRBV7-9
TGTGCCAGCAGCTCCCGAATCACAAGGTCAGGAACCTACGAGCAGTACTTC
CASSSRITRSGTYEQYF
>-|TRBJ2-7|-|TRBV10-3
TGTGCCACCGAGGGACCCCGGACAAACGAGCAGTACTTC
CATEGPRTNEQYF
>TRBD1|TRBJ2-7|-|TRBV12-3/TRBV12-4
TGTGCCAGCAGTTTAAAGGGGACAGGGTACTACGAGCAGTACTTC
CASSLKGTGYYEQYF
>-|TRBJ2-1|-|TRBV20-1
TGCAGTGCTAGAAATTCCGGGACCCCCCATGAGCAGTTCTTC
CSARNSGTPHEQFF
>-|TRBJ2-1|-|TRBV30
TGTGCCTGGAACAGCCCCTTGCGGGGTTCCTACAATGAGCAGTTCTTC
CAWNSPLRGSYNEQFF
>TRBD1|TRBJ2-7|few|TRBV27
TGTGCCAGCAGTTCTACCGGGACAGCGGAGTACTTC
CASSSTGTAEYF
>-|TRBJ2-2|-|TRBV12-3/TRBV12-4
TGTGCCAGCAGTTTAGGTGGGGGGCGGACCGGGGAGCTGTTTTTT
CASSLGGGRTGELFF
>TRBD2|TRBJ2-3|-|TRBV29-1
TGCAGCGCTGCAAGGACTAGCGGGAGTGGGAACACAGATACGCAGTATTTT
CSAARTSGSGNTDTQYF
>-|TRBJ1-5|-|TRBV7-8
TGTGCCAGCAGCTTTCAGGGGCTAGATCAGCCCCAGCATTTT
CASSFQGLDQPQHF
>-|TRBJ2-7|-|TRBV7-2
TGTGCCAGCAGCGAGGGACATTCCTCGGCCCACGAGCAGTACTTC
CASSEGHSSAHEQYF
>-|TRBJ2-7|few|TRBV6-5
TGTGCCAGCAGTTACTTTTACGGAGACTACGAGCAGTACTTC
CASSYFYGDYEQYF
>TRBD1|TRBJ2-5|few|TRBV7-2
TGTGCCAGCAGCCGAGGGACAGGGGGGGAGACCCAGTACTTC
CASSRGTGGETQYF
>-|TRBJ2-2|-|TRBV7-8
TGTGCCAGCAGATCCGACGCGGGGGAGCTGTTTTTT
CASRSDAGELFF
>-|TRBJ2-3|-|TRBV20-1
TGCAGTGCTAGTTCTCAGGGAATTGTAGCAGATACGCAGTATTTT
CSASSQGIVADTQYF
>TRBD1|TRBJ1-2|many|TRBV5-1
TGCGCCAGCAGCCAGAGTCCCGGGACAGGGGCGGATGGCTACACCTTC
CASSQSPGTGADGYTF
>TRBD2|TRBJ2-7|-|TRBV10-3
TGTGCCATCACCCAACTAGCGGGAGGGTCTACCGAGCAGTACTTC
CAITQLAGGSTEQYF
>TRBD1|TRBJ1-5|few|TRBV6-1
TGTGCCAGCAGGCAGGGGGCCTATAGCAATCAGCCCCAGCATTTT
CASRQGAYSNQPQHF
>TRBD2|TRBJ2-1|-|TRBV20-1
TGCAGTGCTTTACGACTAGCGGCATACAATGAGCAGTTCTTC
CSALRLAAYNEQFF
>-|TRBJ2-1|-|TRBV5-1
TGCGCCAGCAGCTTTCTTGAGAGCTCCTACAATGAGCAGTTCTTC
CASSFLESSYNEQFF
>TRBD2|TRBJ2-7|few|TRBV12-3/TRBV12-4
TGTGCCAGCAGCCTAGCGGGAGTGGCCTACGAGCAGTACTTC
CASSLAGVAYEQYF
>-|TRBJ1-2|many|TRBV12-3/TRBV12-4
TGTGCCAGCAGCCTCCGGTCCGGCAGCTACACCTTC
CASSLRSGSYTF
>TRBD2|TRBJ2-7|-|TRBV2
TGTGCCAGCAGTGCTAGCGGGTTCTACGAGCAGTACTTC
CASSASGFYEQYF
>TRBD1|TRBJ2-1|-|TRBV7-2
TGTGCCAGCAGCCTCGGACAGGGGATTGGGGAGCAGTTCTTC
CASSLGQGIGEQFF
>-|TRBJ2-7|-|TRBV20-1
TGCAGTGCTAGAGGAGGGACGGGGGCGGAGCAGTACTTC
CSARGGTGAEQYF
>TRBD1|TRBJ2-7|-|TRBV25-1
TGTGCCAGCAGTGACATGGACAGGGTGGGGCAGTACTTC
CASSDMDRVGQYF
>TRBD1|TRBJ2-7|-|TRBV11-2
TGTGCCAGCAGCCAGGTGGTAACAGGGGGTCTGATTTACTTC
CASSQVVTGGLIYF
>-|TRBJ1-2|few|TRBV29-1
TGCAGCGTTGGCCCTAGAGACAGGAGCTATGGCTACACCTTC
CSVGPRDRSYGYTF
>TRBD1|TRBJ2-5|-|TRBV10-1
TGCGCCAGCAGCCCCGGACAGGGCTTCGAGGAGACCCAGTACTTC
CASSPGQGFEETQYF
>TRBD1|TRBJ2-1|few|TRBV18
TGTGCCAGCTCAGCGGGACAGGGGATGTGGAGTGAGCAGTTCTTC
CASSAGQGMWSEQFF
>-|TRBJ2-7|few|TRBV20-1
TGCAGTGCTAGAGATCCCACAGGGTTTCCCTACGAGCAGTACTTC
CSARDPTGFPYEQYF
>-|TRBJ2-3|-|TRBV11-2
TGTGCCAGCAGCCCAACAGGGATTAGCACAGATACGCAGTATTTT
CASSPTGISTDTQYF
>TRBD2|TRBJ2-7|-|TRBV29-1
TGCAGCGTTGAAGGGCCTAGCGGGGCTAGCTCCTACGAGCAGTACTTC
CSVEGPSGASSYEQYF
>-|TRBJ2-2|-|TRBV27
TGTGCCAGCACCGCTGACAGGCGTAACACCGGGGAGCTGTTTTTT
CASTADRRNTGELFF
>-|TRBJ1-2|-|TRBV20-1
TGCAGTGCTAGAAACGCTGACAAGGGGTGGAATGGCTACACCTTC
CSARNADKGWNGYTF